In this sample, the clone carrying this T cell receptor beta chain turned up many times. This sequence may be a read error, since a much larger clone differs from it by one base. This specimen comes from a study of tumor-infiltrating lymphocytes in oesophageal squamous cell carcinoma. TCRdb fed the PCR reads into MiXCR, producing one record per CDR3 protein. The table has just under 20,000 distinct CDR3 sequences, over 40% seen once. The length of the CDR3 is 13 residues. The germline gives CDR1 MDHEN, CDR2 SYDVKM. Sequencing was performed on normal esophageal tissue next to the tumor. The source is a male donor with esophageal squamous cell carcinoma. The chain has TRBV28 and TRBJ2-1; 8 bases are shared with TRBD2. The J call may be incorrect, as the DNA end agrees better with TRBJ2-7. Written as DNA, the CDR3 is TGTGCCAGCCTTAGCGGGATGCACAATGAGCAGTACTTC. Amino acids: CASLSGMHNEQYF.